This record looks at one T cell receptor (beta chain) sequence and its context. From germline, CDR1 is LGHNA and CDR2 YNFKEQ. The CDR3 length is 15 residues. V lost 4 bases, J lost 4 bases, and 17 bases lay in between. Blood RNA came from unsorted whole blood; germline DNA was also extracted. This sample is part of a study of tumor-infiltrating lymphocytes in primary liver carcinoma. Study in general: Patients were both men and women, whose ages ran from 30 to 69 years.

Making TCR beta cDNA involved around 500 ng total RNA and a constant-region primer. Slightly modified ARM-PCR, run as three nested multiplex PCR rounds, produced the TCR beta libraries. For approximately 9 cycles apiece, the opening two PCR rounds ran with TRBV1-TRBV30 forward primers and a C-beta reverse primer. Using its own MiXCR run on the multiplex PCR reads, TCRdb lists one record per CDR3 protein. The sample has hundreds of thousands of distinct CDR3 sequences; around three fifths are singletons. The rearrangement joins TRBV4-2 to TRBJ2-7; D might be TRBD1 (6 bases). This clonotype was sampled from a young woman with primary liver carcinoma and hepatitis B virus infection. Sequencing was done on a sample of peripheral blood. The CDR3 loop is CASSPRGGEFYEQYF. CDR3 in DNA: TGTGCCAGCAGCCCACGAGGGGGAGAATTTTACGAGCAGTACTTC.